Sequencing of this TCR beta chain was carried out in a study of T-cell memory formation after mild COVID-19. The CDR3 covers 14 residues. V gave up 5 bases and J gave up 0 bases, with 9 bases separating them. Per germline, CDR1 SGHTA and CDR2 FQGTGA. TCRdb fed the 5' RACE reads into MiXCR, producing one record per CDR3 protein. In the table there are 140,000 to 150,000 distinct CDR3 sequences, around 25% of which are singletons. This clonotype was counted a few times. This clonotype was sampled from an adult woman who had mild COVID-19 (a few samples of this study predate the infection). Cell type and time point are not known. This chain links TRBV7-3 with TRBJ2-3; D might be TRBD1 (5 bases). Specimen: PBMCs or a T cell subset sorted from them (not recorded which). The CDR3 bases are TGTGCCAGCAGCGGGGCAGGTAGCACAGATACGCAGTATTTT. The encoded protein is CASSGAGSTDTQYF.